Sequencing of this TCR beta chain was carried out in a study of T cells after yellow fever vaccination. Whole-study results and caveats: Weaker overall was a secondary response that nonetheless peaked faster, on day 5 versus 15. Any FACS-sorted repertoire could hold abundant clonotypes that contaminate it from the bulk population.

This CDR3 spans 16 amino acids. The germline gives CDR1 SGHRS, CDR2 YFSETQ. The germline V and J ends were trimmed by 4 bases and 2 bases, with 18 bases remaining between them. As regards this clonotype: Its antigen is currently unknown.

TCRdb ran MiXCR on the 5' RACE reads and lists one entry per CDR3 protein. The table lists about 350,000 distinct CDR3 sequences, roughly 4.3% of them singletons. The sequencing here drew on PBMCs, taken 5 days after the yellow fever booster vaccination. The sequence was obtained from a man aged 18-30 years who received the YFV17D yellow fever vaccine. The genes are TRBV5-1 and TRBJ1-2, with unresolved D. The CDR3 sequence: CASSPDGQVMNYGYTF. The CDR3 region has the DNA TGCGCCAGCAGCCCCGACGGGCAGGTGATGAACTATGGCTACACCTTC. The full variable domain, its missing parts supplied by reference TRBV5-1 and TRBJ1-2, is KAGVTQTPRYLIKTRGQQVTLSCSPISGHRSVSWYQQTPGQGLQFLFEYFSETQRNKGNFPGRFSGRQFSNSRSEMNVSTLELGDSALYLCASSPDGQVMNYGYTFGSGTRLTVV.